The T cell receptor beta chain described here comes from a study of blood T cell repertoires in COVID-19. In the study overall: The United States, Italy and Spain supplied acute and convalescent COVID-19 samples.

Generated by immunoSEQ multiplex PCR, the TCRdb table keeps only in-frame clones and is missing some. The data show tens of thousands of clones, roughly 83% seen once. Germline V gives CDR1 SNHLY, CDR2 FYNNEI. V lost 4 bases and J lost 14, with 9 bases in between. The CDR3 sequence is 11 residues long. The sample consisted of peripheral blood. V and J are TRBV2 and TRBJ1-6; a weak D match, TRBD1 (6 bases). The TCR sequence derives from a man between 65 and 85 years old with acute or convalescent COVID-19. CDR3 protein: CASSARGTLHF. CDR3 in DNA: TGTGCCAGCAGTGCGAGGGGGACCCTCCACTTT. The full variable domain, completed using reference TRBV2 and TRBJ1-6, is EPEVTQTPSHQVTQMGQEVILRCVPISNHLYFYWYRQILGQKVEFLVSFYNNEISEKSEIFDDQFSVERPDGSNFTLKIRSTKLEDSAMYFCASSARGTLHFGNGTRLTVT.